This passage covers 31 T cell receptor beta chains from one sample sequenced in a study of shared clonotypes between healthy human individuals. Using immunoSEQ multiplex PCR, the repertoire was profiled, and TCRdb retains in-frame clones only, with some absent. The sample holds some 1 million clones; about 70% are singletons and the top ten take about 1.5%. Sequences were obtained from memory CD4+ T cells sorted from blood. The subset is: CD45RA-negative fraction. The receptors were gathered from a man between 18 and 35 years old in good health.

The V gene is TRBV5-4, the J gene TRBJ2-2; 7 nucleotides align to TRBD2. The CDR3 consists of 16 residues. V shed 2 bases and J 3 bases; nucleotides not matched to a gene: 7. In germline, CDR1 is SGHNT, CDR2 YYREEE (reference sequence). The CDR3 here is CASSFGGRGDTGELFF. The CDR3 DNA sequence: TGTGCCAGCAGCTTTGGAGGGAGGGGAGACACCGGGGAGCTGTTTTTT.

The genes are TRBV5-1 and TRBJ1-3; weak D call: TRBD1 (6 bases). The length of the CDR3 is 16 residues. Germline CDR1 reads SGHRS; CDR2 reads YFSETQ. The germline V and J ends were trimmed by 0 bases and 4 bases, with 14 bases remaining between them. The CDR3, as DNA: TGCGCCAGCAGCTTGGGCCCCGGGACACAAGGAAACACCATATATTTT. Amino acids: CASSLGPGTQGNTIYF.

CDR3: CASSQGGMGWDTKNIQYF. The CDR3 DNA reads TGTGCCAGCAGCCAAGGGGGGATGGGTTGGGACACCAAAAACATTCAGTACTTC. The J gene is TRBJ2-4, the V gene TRBV7-2; D is tentatively TRBD1 or TRBD2 (6 bases each). The CDR3 is 18 residues long. Germline assignment: CDR1 SGHTA and CDR2 FQGNSA. Between the trimmed V and J ends, which lost 5 bases and 2 bases, there was a span of 22 bases.

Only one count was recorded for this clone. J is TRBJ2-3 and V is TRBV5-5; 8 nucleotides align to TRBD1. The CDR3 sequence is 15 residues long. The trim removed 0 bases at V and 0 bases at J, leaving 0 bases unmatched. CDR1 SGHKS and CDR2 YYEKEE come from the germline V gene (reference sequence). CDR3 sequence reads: CASSLGDRSTDTQYF. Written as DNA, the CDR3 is TGTGCCAGCAGCTTGGGGGACAGGAGCACAGATACGCAGTATTTT.

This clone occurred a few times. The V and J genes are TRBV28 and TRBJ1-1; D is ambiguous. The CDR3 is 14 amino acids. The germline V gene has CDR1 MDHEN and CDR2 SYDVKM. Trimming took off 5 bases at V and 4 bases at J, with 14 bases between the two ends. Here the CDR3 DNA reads TGTGCCAGCAGTCGGGGTTCCCTCGGCACTGAAGCTTTCTTT. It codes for CASSRGSLGTEAFF.

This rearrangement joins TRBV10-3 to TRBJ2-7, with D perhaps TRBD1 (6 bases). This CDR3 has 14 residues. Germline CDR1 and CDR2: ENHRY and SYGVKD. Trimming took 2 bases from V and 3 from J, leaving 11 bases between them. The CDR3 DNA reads TGTGCCATCAGTGAGGGGGGACAACTCTACGAGCAGTACTTC. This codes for CAISEGGQLYEQYF.

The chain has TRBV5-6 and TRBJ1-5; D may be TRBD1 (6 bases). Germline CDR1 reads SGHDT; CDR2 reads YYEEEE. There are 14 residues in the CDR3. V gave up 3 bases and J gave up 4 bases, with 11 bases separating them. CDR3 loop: CASSSSDRNQPQHF. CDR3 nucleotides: TGTGCCAGCAGCTCTTCCGACAGGAATCAGCCCCAGCATTTT.

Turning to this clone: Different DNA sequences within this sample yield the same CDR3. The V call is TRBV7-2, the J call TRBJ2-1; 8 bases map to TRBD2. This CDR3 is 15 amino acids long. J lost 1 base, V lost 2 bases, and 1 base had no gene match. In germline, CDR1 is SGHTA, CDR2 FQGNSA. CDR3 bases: TGTGCCAGCAGCTTATCTAGCGGGTCCTACAATGAGCAGTTCTTC. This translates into CASSLSSGSYNEQFF.

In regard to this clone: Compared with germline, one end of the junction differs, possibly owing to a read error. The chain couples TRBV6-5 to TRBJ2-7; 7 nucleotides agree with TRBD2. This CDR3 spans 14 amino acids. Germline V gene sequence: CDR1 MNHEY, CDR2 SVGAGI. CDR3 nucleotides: TGTGCCAGCAGTTACTCGGTCTGGGAGGGGATTCCCGCCTTC. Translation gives CASSYSVWEGIPAF.

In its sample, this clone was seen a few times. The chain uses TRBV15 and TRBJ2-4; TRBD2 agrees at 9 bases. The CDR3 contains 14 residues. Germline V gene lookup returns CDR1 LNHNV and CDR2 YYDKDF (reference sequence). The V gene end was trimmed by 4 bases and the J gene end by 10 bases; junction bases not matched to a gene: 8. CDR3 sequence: CATSIIAGVGIQYF. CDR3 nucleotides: TGTGCCACCAGCATAATAGCGGGGGTGGGGATTCAGTACTTC.

The CDR3 sequence: CAIGGAYEQYF. CDR3 in DNA: TGTGCCATCGGGGGAGCCTACGAGCAGTACTTC. This sequence joins TRBV10-3 and TRBJ2-5, with D tentatively TRBD1 or TRBD2 (5 bases each). The end of the DNA aligns better with TRBJ2-7, so the J call may be wrong. Germline V gene sequence: CDR1 ENHRY, CDR2 SYGVKD. This CDR3 region has 11 residues.

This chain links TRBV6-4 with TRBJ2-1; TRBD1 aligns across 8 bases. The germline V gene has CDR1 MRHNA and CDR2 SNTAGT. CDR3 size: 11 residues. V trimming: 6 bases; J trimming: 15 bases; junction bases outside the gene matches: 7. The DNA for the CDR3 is TGTGCCAGCAGCGACCTTGGACAGGGGTTCTTC. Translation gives CASSDLGQGFF.

The CDR3 protein is CASSPPTGSSYNSPLHF. The DNA of the CDR3 is TGTGCCAGCAGCCCCCCTACGGGAAGCTCCTATAATTCACCCCTCCACTTT. The chain combines TRBV11-2 with TRBJ1-6; the D is unclear. V shed 5 bases and J shed 0 bases, with 14 bases lying between them. CDR1 and CDR2 from the germline V gene are SGHAT and FQNNGV. The CDR3 length is 17 residues.

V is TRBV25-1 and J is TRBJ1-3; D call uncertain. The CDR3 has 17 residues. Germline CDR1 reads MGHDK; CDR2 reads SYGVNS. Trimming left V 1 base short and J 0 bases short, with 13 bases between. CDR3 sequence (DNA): TGTGCCAGCAGTGAATCGGTAATAGCCTCCTCTGGAAACACCATATATTTT. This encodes CASSESVIASSGNTIYF.

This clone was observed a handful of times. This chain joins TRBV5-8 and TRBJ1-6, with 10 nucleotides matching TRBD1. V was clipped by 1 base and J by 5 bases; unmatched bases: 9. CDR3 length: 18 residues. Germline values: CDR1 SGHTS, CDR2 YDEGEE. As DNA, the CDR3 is TGTGCCAGCAGCTTGATAGACAGGGGGCGCGTAAATAATTCACCCCTCCACTTT. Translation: CASSLIDRGRVNNSPLHF. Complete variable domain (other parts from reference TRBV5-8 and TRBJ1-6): EAGVTQSPTHLIKTRGQQATLRCSPISGHTSVYWYQQALGLGLQFLLWYDEGEERNRGNFPPRFSGRQFPNYSSELNVNALELEDSALYLCASSLIDRGRVNNSPLHFGNGTRLTVT.

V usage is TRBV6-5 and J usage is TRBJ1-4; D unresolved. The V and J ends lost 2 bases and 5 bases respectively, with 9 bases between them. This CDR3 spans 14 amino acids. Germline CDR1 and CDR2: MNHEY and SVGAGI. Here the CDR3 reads CASSYEGPNEKLFF. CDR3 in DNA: TGTGCCAGCAGTTACGAGGGCCCCAATGAAAAACTGTTTTTT.

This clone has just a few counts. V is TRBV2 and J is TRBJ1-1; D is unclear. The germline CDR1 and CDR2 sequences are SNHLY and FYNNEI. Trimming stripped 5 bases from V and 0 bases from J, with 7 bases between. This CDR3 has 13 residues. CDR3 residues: CASSREVNTEAFF. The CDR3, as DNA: TGTGCCAGCAGTAGAGAAGTGAACACTGAAGCTTTCTTT.

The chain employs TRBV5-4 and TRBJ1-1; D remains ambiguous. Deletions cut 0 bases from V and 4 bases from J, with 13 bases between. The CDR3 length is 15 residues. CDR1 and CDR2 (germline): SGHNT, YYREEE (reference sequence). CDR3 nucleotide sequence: TGTGCCAGCAGCTTGGACAGACATTCGGGCACTGAAGCTTTCTTT. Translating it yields CASSLDRHSGTEAFF.

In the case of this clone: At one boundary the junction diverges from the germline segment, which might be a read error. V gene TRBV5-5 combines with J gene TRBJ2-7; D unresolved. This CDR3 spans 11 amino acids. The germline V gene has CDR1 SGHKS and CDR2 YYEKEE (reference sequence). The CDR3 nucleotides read TGTGCCAGCAGCCTTGGACCTATTTGGGACTTC. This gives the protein CASSLGPIWDF.

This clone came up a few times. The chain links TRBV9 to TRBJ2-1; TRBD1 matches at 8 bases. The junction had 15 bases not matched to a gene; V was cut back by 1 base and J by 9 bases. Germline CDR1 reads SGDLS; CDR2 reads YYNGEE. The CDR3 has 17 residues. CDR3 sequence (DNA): TGTGCCAGCAGCGTACCCGAACGGACAGGGCTGTACGGTGAGCAGTTCTTC. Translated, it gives CASSVPERTGLYGEQFF.

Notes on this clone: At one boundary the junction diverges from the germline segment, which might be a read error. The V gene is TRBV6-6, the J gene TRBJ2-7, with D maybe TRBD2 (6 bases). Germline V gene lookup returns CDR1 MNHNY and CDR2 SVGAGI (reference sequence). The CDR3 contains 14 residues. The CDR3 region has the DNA TGTGCCATCAGTGAGTCAGGGACTTCCTACGAGCAGTACTTC. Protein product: CAISESGTSYEQYF.

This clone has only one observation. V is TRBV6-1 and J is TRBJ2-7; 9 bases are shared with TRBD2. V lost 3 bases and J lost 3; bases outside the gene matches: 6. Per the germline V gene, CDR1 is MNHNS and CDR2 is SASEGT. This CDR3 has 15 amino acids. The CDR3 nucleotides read TGTGCCAGCAGTGATCCGGGACTAGCAGGCTACGAGCAGTACTTC. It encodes CASSDPGLAGYEQYF.

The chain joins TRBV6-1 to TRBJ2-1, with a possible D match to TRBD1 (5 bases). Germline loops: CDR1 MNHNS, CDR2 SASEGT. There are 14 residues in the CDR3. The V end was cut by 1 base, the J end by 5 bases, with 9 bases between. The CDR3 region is CASSEGDSHNEQFF. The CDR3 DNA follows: TGTGCCAGCAGTGAAGGAGACAGCCACAATGAGCAGTTCTTC.

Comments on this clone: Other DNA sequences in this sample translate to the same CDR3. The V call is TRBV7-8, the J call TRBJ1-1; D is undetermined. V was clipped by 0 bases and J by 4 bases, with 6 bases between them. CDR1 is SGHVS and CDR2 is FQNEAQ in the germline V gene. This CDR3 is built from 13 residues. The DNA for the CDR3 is TGTGCCAGCAGCTTAGCTGGAATCACTGAAGCTTTCTTT. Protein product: CASSLAGITEAFF.

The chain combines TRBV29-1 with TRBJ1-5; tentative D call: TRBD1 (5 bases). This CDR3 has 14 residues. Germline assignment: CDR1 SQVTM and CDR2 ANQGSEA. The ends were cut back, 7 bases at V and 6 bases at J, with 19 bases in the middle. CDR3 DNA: TGCAGCGCTGCCCAGGGAGGTCAGGGTCAGCCCCAGCATTTT. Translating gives CSAAQGGQGQPQHF.

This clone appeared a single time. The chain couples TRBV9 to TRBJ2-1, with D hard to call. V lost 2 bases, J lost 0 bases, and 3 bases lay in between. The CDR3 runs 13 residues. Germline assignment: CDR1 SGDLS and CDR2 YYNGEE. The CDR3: CASSVNSYNEQFF. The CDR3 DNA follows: TGTGCCAGCAGCGTTAACTCCTACAATGAGCAGTTCTTC.

CDR3 loop: CASSQRQVRQETQYF. CDR3 coding DNA: TGCGCCAGCAGCCAGAGACAGGTTCGCCAAGAGACCCAGTACTTC. V gene TRBV5-1 combines with J gene TRBJ2-5, with a tentative D call TRBD1 (6 bases). With 4 bases removed from V and 1 base from J, the gap between germline ends came to 14 bases. Per the germline V gene, CDR1 is SGHRS and CDR2 is YFSETQ. The CDR3 is made up of 15 amino acids.

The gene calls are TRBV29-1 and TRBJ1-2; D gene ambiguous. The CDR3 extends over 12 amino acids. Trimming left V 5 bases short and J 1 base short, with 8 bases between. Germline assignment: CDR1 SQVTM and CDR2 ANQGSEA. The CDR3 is CSVSDGNYGYTF. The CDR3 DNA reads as TGCAGCGTTTCGGACGGTAACTATGGCTACACCTTC. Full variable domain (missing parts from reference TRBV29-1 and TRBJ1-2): SAVISQKPSRDICQRGTSLTIQCQVDSQVTMMFWYRQQPGQSLTLIATANQGSEATYESGFVIDKFPISRPNLTFSTLTVSNMSPEDSSIYLCSVSDGNYGYTFGSGTRLTVV.

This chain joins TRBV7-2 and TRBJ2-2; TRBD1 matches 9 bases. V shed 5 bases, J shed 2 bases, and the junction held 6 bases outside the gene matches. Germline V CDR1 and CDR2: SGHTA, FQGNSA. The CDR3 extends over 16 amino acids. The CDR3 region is CASSPMGQGNTGELFF. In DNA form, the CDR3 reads TGTGCCAGCAGCCCTATGGGACAGGGTAACACCGGGGAGCTGTTTTTT.

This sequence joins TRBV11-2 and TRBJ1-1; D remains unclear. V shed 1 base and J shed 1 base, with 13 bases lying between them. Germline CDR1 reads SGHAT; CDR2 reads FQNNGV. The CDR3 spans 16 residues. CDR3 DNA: TGTGCCAGCAGCTTAGCTGCGGTTCACCCGAACACTGAAGCTTTCTTT. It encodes CASSLAAVHPNTEAFF.

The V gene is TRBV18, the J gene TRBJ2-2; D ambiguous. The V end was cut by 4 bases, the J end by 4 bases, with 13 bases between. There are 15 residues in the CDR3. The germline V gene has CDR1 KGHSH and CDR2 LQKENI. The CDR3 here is CASSRDGRPTGELFF. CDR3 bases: TGTGCCAGCTCACGAGACGGAAGGCCCACCGGGGAGCTGTTTTTT.